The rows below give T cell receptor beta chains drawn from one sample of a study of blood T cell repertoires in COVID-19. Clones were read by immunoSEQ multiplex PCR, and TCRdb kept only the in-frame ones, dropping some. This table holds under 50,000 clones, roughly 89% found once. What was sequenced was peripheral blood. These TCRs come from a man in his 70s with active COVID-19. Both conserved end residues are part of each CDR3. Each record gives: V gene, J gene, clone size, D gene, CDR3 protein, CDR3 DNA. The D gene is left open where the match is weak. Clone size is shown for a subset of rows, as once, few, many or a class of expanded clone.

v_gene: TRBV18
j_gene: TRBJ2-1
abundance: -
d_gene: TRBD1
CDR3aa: CASGGTGHVNEQFF
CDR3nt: TGTGCCAGCGGAGGGACAGGGCACGTCAATGAGCAGTTCTTC

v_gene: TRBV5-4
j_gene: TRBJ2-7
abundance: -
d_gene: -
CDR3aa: CASSWAGRDEQYF
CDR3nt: TGTGCCAGCAGCTGGGCCGGGAGAGACGAGCAGTACTTC

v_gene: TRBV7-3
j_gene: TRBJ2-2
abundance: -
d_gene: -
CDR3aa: CASSLGTGELFF
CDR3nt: TGTGCCAGCAGCCTCGGGACCGGGGAGCTGTTTTTT

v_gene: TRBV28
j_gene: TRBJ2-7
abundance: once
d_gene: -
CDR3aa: CASGDEPQQVRKDEQYF
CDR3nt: TGTGCCAGCGGAGACGAACCTCAACAAGTCCGCAAGGACGAGCAGTACTTC

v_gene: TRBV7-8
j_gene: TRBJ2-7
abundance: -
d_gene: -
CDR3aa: CASSLDRSYEQYF
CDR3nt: TGTGCCAGCAGCTTAGACAGGAGCTACGAGCAGTACTTC

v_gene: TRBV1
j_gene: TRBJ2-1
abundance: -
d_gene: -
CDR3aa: CTTYTTSVRLGSYNEQFF
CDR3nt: TGCACCACCTATACCACTAGCGTCAGGCTTGGCTCCTACAATGAGCAGTTCTTC

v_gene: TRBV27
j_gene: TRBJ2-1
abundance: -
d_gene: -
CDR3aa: CASSLSRVVDEQFF
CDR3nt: TGTGCCAGCAGTTTATCGAGGGTAGTCGATGAGCAGTTCTTC

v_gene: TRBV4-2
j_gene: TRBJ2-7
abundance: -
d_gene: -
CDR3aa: CASSQETTRYEQYF
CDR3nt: TGTGCCAGCAGCCAAGAGACTACGCGCTACGAGCAGTACTTC

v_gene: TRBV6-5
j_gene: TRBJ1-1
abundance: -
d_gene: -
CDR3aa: CASSLRPTGYTEAFF
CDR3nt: TGTGCCAGCAGTCTTCGCCCCACAGGGTACACTGAAGCTTTCTTT

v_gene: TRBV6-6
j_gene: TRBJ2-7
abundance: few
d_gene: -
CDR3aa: CASSSFFRRGHEQYF
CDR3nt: TGTGCCAGCAGTTCTTTTTTTCGCAGGGGTCACGAGCAGTACTTC

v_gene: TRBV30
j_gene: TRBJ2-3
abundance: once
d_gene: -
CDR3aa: CAWRTGRGSDTQYF
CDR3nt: TGTGCCTGGAGGACGGGACGGGGGTCAGATACGCAGTATTTT

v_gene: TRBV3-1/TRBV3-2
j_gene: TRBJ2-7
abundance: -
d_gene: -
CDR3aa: CASSQGFGTSF
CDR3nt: TGTGCCAGCAGCCAAGGGTTCGGGACTTCCTTC

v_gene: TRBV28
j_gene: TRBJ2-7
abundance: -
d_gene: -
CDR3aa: CASQSREAAQYF
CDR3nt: TGTGCCAGTCAAAGCAGGGAAGCAGCGCAGTACTTC

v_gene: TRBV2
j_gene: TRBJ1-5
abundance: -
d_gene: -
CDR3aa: CASSEGRTGNQPQHF
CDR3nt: TGTGCCAGCAGTGAAGGGAGGACCGGCAATCAGCCCCAGCATTTT

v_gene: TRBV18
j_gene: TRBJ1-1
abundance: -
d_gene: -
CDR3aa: CASSPQGRGTEAFF
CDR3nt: TGTGCCAGCTCACCACAGGGGAGGGGCACTGAAGCTTTCTTT

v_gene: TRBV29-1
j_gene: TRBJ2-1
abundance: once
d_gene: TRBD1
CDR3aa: CSGMTGWNEQFF
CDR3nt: TGCAGCGGAATGACAGGGTGGAATGAGCAGTTCTTC

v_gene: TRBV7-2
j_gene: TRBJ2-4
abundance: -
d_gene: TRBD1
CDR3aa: CASSQTSGTGDQYF
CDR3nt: TGTGCCAGCAGCCAAACCTCCGGGACAGGAGATCAGTACTTC

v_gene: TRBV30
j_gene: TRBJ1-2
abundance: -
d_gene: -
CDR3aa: CAWTRSGVGYTF
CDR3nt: TGTGCCTGGACCCGCTCAGGGGTCGGCTACACCTTC

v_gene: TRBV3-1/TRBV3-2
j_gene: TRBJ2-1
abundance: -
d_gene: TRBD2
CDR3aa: CASSQVLSGGRIF
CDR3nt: TGTGCCAGCAGCCAGGTCCTTAGCGGGGGAAGGATCTTC

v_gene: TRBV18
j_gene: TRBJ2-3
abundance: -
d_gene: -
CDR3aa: CASSPGSEHTDTQYF
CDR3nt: TGTGCCAGCTCACCGGGCTCCGAACACACAGATACGCAGTATTTT

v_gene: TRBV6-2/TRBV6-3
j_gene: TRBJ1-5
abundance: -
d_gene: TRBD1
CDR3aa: CASSPGQPNQPQHF
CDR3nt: TGTGCCAGCAGCCCGGGACAGCCGAATCAGCCCCAGCATTTT

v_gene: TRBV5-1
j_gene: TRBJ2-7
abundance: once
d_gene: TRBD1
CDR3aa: CASSADRAWEEQYF
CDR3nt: TGCGCCAGCAGCGCGGACAGGGCGTGGGAAGAGCAGTACTTC

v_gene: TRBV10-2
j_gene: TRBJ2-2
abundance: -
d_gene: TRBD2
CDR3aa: CVETGVGLAYANTGELFF
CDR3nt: TGCGTAGAAACCGGCGTGGGACTAGCATACGCGAACACCGGGGAGCTGTTTTTT

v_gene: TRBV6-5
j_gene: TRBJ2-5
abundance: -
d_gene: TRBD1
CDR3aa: CASSWGQGGETQYF
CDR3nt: TGTGCCAGCAGTTGGGGACAGGGTGGAGAGACCCAGTACTTC

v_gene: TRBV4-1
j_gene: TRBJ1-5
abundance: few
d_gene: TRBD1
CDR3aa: CASGRTGLLEPQHF
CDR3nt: TGCGCCAGCGGGCGGACAGGACTCCTTGAGCCCCAGCATTTT

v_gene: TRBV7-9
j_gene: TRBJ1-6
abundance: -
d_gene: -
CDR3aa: CASSQDTDNSPLHF
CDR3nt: TGTGCCAGCAGCCAAGACACTGATAATTCACCCCTCCACTTT

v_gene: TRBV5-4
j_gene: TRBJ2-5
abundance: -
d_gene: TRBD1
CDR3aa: CASSFGSDRGRETQYF
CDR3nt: TGTGCCAGCAGCTTTGGATCGGACAGGGGGAGGGAGACCCAGTACTTC

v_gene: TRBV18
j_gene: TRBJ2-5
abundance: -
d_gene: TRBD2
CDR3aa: CASSPSSGRLQETQYF
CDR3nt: TGTGCCAGCTCACCGTCTAGCGGGAGACTTCAAGAGACCCAGTACTTC

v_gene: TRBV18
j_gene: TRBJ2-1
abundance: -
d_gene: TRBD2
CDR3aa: CASSPQSQRGNNEQFF
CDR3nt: TGTGCCAGCTCACCACAGTCCCAGCGGGGCAACAATGAGCAGTTCTTC

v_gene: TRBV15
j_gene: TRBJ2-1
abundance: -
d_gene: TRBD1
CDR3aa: CATSREINLIAGQGAREFF
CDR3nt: TGTGCCACCAGCAGAGAAATCAACCTAATAGCGGGACAGGGGGCTCGGGAGTTCTTC

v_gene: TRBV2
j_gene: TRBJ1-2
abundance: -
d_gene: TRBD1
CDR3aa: CASSTVGQLNYGYTF
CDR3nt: TGTGCCAGCAGTACGGTGGGACAGTTAAACTATGGCTACACCTTC

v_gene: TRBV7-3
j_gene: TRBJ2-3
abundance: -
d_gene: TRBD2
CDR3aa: CASSLGRADTQYF
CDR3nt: TGTGCCAGCAGCTTAGGGAGGGCGGATACGCAGTATTTT

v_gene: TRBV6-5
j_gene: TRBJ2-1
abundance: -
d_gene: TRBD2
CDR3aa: CASRRSGTSPNEQFF
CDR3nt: TGTGCCAGCAGACGCTCCGGGACTAGCCCCAATGAGCAGTTCTTC

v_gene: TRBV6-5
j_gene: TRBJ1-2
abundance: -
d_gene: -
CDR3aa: CASAGTKVGYTF
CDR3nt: TGTGCCAGCGCCGGGACAAAAGTTGGCTACACCTTC

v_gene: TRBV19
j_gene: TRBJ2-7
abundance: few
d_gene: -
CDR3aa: CASSIQGQSYEQYF
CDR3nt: TGTGCCAGTAGTATTCAGGGTCAGTCCTACGAGCAGTACTTC